Reported below is one T cell receptor beta chain. What it recognizes is unknown. The data are from a study of T cell responses to AZD1222 COVID-19 vaccine. Findings of the study overall: White British donors predominated, females outnumbered males, and clonal diversity was possibly underestimated.

The CDR3 has 16 amino acids. V lost 4 bases to trimming and J lost 0 bases, with 16 bases between them. Per germline, CDR1 MNHEY and CDR2 SMNVEV (reference sequence). Here immunoSEQ multiplex PCR was the method, and the copy in TCRdb shows in-frame clones only, minus some. Here the sample spans 80,000 or so clones, around 90% being singletons. The receptor comes from an adult in good health. V gene TRBV27 combines with J gene TRBJ2-7; D is possibly TRBD1 (5 bases). Here the sequenced sample was peripheral blood, taken on day 0 of AZD1222 vaccination. The CDR3 DNA is TGTGCCAGCAGTTGGCAGGGCCTGCCCTCCTCCTACGAGCAGTACTTC. Translating it yields CASSWQGLPSSYEQYF.